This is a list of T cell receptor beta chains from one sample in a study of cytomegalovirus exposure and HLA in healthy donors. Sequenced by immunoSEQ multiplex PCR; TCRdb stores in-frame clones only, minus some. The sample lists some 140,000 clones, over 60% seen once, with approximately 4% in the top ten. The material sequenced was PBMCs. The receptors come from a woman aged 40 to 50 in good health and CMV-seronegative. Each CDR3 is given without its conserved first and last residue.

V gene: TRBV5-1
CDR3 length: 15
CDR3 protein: ASSWSGGASSYNEQF

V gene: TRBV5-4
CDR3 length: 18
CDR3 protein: ASRRLGDEWGQKLNQPQH

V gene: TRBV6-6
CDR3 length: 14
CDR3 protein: ASSYDGVSYNSPLH

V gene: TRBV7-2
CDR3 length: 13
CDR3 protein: ASSLGLAGAYEQY

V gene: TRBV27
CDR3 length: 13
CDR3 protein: ASRMGQGDNQPQH

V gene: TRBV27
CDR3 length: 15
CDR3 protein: ASSTLTSAGSKVTQY

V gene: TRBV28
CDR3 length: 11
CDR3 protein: ASSLGDRYEQY

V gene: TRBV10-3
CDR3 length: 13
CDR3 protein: AISESTRGANEQF

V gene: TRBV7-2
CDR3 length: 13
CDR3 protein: ASSLMVGVSDEQY

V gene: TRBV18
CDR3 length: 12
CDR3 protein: ASSPTGNPYGYT

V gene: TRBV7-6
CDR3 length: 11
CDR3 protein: ASSYGQGTEAF

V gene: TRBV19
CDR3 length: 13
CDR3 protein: ASSELAGFGETQY

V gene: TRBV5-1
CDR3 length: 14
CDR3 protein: ASSLAEQALPYEQY

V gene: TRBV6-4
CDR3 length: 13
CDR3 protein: ASSDSWLVGNEQF

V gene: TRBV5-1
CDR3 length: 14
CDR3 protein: ASSSRGQAGTGELF

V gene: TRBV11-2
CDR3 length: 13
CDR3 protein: ASSSLAGATYEQY

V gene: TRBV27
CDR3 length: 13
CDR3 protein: ASSRKQGIKTEAF

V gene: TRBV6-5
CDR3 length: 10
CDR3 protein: ASWTASYEQY

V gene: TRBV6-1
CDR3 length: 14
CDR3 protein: ASSERGFIAKNIQY

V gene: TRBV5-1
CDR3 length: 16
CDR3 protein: ASSRVFSGPGGNTEAF

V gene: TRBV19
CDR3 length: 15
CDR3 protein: ASSILPQRASYNEQF

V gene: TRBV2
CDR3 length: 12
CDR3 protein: ASSDGLANYGYT

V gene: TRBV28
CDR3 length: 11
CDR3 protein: ASGGGQVETQY

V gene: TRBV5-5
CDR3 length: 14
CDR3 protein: ASSFRSGTANTEAF

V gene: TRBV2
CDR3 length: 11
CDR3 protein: ASKVGQQETQY

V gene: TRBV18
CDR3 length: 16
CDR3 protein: ASSPRGGLSSGANVLT

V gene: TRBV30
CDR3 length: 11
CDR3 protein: AWSVQPGDGYT

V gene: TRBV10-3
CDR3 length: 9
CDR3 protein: AISEEEIQY

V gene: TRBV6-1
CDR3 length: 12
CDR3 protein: ASSPGQLAYEQY

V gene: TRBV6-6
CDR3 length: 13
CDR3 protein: ASSPQSGGAGELF

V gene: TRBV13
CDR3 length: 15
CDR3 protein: ASSLGSQGLADYEQY

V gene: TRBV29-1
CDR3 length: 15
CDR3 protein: SAQGWTGTMNTGELF

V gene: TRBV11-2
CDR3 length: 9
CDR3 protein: ASTRSGGAF

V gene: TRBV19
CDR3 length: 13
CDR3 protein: ASSTRQGLYYEQY

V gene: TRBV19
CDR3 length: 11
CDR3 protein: ASNRNLNYGYT

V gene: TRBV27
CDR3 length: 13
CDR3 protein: ASSFLTVRANVLT